This passage covers 10 T cell receptor beta chains from one sample sequenced in a study of cytomegalovirus exposure and HLA in healthy donors. With 60 Vbeta and 13 Jbeta primers, the PCR was carried out. Generated by immunoSEQ multiplex PCR, the TCRdb table keeps only in-frame clones and is missing some. The sample carries around 64,000 clones, over 75% recorded once. Material: PBMCs. All receptors derive from a female donor in good health and CMV-seronegative.

This clone was counted a single time. The V gene is TRBV6-1, the J gene TRBJ1-5; no definite D call. V was pared by 2 bases and J by 5 bases, with 4 bases between. Germline loops: CDR1 MNHNS, CDR2 SASEGT. The CDR3 has 12 amino acids. This CDR3 reads CASSELDQPQHF. The CDR3 DNA reads TGTGCCAGCAGTGAACTCGATCAGCCCCAGCATTTT.

The chain uses TRBV9 and TRBJ2-6, with TRBD2 identical over 16 bases. CDR1 and CDR2 (germline): SGDLS, YYNGEE. The length of the CDR3 is 18 residues. The junction had 2 bases not matched to a gene; V was cut back by 4 bases and J by 1 base. As DNA, the CDR3 is TGTGCCAGCAGCCCGGGACTAGCGGGAGGGTCTGGGGCCAACGTCCTGACTTTC. Amino acid sequence: CASSPGLAGGSGANVLTF.

The gene calls are TRBV6-6 and TRBJ2-3, with TRBD2 identical over 7 bases. The CDR3 has 15 residues. V lost 7 bases to trimming and J lost 4 bases; unmatched junction nucleotides: 11. CDR1 and CDR2 from the germline V gene are MNHNY and SVGAGI (reference sequence). CDR3 sequence (DNA): TGTGCCAGCATTCTCGGCGGGAGCCGCCCAGATACGCAGTATTTT. This sequence encodes CASILGGSRPDTQYF.

The chain uses TRBV6-1 and TRBJ2-5; tentative D call: TRBD2 (6 bases). CDR3 length equals 15 residues. Germline V gene lookup returns CDR1 MNHNS and CDR2 SASEGT. V shed 3 bases and J shed 0 bases, with 11 bases lying between them. CDR3 loop: CASSDQDYYQETQYF. As DNA, the CDR3 is TGTGCCAGCAGTGATCAGGACTACTACCAAGAGACCCAGTACTTC.

This clone has only a few counts. The V gene is TRBV4-3, the J gene TRBJ1-4; possible D gene TRBD1, 5 bases. V gave up 0 bases and J gave up 0 bases, with 11 bases separating them. Per germline, CDR1 LGHNA and CDR2 YSLEER. The CDR3 is 17 amino acids. The CDR3 bases are TGCGCCAGCAGCCAAGAGTTGTGGGACTCAACTAATGAAAAACTGTTTTTT. This translates into CASSQELWDSTNEKLFF.

The chain combines TRBV5-1 with TRBJ2-3; TRBD1 matches at 9 bases. This CDR3 is built from 15 residues. The J segment lost 5 bases and the V segment lost 1 base, leaving 5 bases of the junction unmatched. Germline V lookup: CDR1 SGHRS, CDR2 YFSETQ. The CDR3 reads CASSLQDRGLDTQYF. The CDR3 DNA sequence: TGCGCCAGCAGCTTGCAGGACAGGGGATTAGATACGCAGTATTTT. Full variable domain (remainder filled in from reference TRBV5-1 and TRBJ2-3): KAGVTQTPRYLIKTRGQQVTLSCSPISGHRSVSWYQQTPGQGLQFLFEYFSETQRNKGNFPGRFSGRQFSNSRSEMNVSTLELGDSALYLCASSLQDRGLDTQYFGPGTRLTVL.

The gene calls are TRBV7-2 and TRBJ2-7, with TRBD2 identical over 7 bases. Per the germline V gene, CDR1 is SGHTA and CDR2 is FQGNSA. The CDR3 is 14 residues long. J was trimmed by 10 bases and V by 5 bases; bases with no gene match: 14. The CDR3: CASSPIFGGSVQYF. Written as DNA, the CDR3 is TGTGCCAGCAGCCCGATCTTTGGCGGGAGCGTTCAGTACTTC.

The genes are TRBV7-9 and TRBJ1-1, with D possibly being TRBD1 (5 bases). Germline V CDR1 and CDR2: SEHNR, FQNEAQ (reference sequence). Trimming left V 4 bases short and J 11 bases short, with 20 bases between. The CDR3 consists of 14 residues. The CDR3 sequence: CASSSLTAPGVAFF. The CDR3 bases are TGTGCCAGCAGCTCGCTGACAGCCCCCGGCGTGGCTTTCTTT. Looking up the rest from reference TRBV7-9 and TRBJ1-1 gives the full variable domain: DTGVSQNPRHKITKRGQNVTFRCDPISEHNRLYWYRQTLGQGPEFLTYFQNEAQLEKSRLLSDRFSAERPKGSFSTLEIQRTEQGDSAMYLCASSSLTAPGVAFFGQGTRLTVV.

CDR3 in amino acids: CASSHPDRGQPQHF. In DNA form, the CDR3 reads TGCGCCAGCAGCCACCCGGACAGGGGTCAGCCCCAGCATTTT. V is TRBV4-1 and J is TRBJ1-5; the match to TRBD1 covers 9 bases. Trimming cost V 3 bases and J 6 bases; bases outside gene matches: 3. Germline V lookup: CDR1 MGHRA, CDR2 YSYEKL. The CDR3 totals 14 residues.

This clone has just one count. The chain employs TRBV4-2 and TRBJ1-5, with a possible D match to TRBD1 (6 bases). From germline, CDR1 is LGHNA and CDR2 YNFKEQ. The V gene lost 1 base and the J gene lost 2 bases, with 12 bases spanning the gap. The CDR3 sequence is 16 residues long. CDR3: CASSQGSGGGNQPQHF. As DNA, the CDR3 is TGTGCCAGCAGCCAAGGATCGGGGGGCGGCAATCAGCCCCAGCATTTT.